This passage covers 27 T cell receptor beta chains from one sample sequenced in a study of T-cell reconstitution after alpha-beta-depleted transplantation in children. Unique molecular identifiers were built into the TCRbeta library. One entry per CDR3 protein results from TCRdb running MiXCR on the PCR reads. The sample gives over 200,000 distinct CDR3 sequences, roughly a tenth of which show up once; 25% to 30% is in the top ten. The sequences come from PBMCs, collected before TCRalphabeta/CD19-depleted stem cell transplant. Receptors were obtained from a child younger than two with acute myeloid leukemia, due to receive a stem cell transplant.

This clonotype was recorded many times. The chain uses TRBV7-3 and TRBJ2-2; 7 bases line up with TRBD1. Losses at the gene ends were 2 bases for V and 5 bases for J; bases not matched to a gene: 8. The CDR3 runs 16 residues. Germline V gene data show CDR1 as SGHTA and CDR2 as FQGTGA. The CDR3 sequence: CASSLLGQVRTGELFF. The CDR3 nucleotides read TGTGCCAGCAGCTTACTCGGACAGGTTAGGACCGGGGAGCTGTTTTTT.

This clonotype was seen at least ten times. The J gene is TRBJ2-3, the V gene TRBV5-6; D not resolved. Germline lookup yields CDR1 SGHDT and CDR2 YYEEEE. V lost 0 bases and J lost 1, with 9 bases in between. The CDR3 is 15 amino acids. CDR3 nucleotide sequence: TGTGCCAGCAGCTTGGTCTGGGCGGGCACAGATACGCAGTATTTT. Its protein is CASSLVWAGTDTQYF. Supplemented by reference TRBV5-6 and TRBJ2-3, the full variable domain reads DAGVTQSPTHLIKTRGQQVTLRCSPKSGHDTVSWYQQALGQGPQFIFQYYEEEERQRGNFPDRFSGHQFPNYSSELNVNALLLGDSALYLCASSLVWAGTDTQYFGPGTRLTVL.

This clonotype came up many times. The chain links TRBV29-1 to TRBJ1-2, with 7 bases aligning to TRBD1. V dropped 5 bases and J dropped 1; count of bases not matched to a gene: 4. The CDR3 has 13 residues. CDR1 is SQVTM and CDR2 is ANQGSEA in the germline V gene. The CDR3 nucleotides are TGCAGCGTTACGGGACAGCTTAACTATGGCTACACCTTC. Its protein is CSVTGQLNYGYTF.

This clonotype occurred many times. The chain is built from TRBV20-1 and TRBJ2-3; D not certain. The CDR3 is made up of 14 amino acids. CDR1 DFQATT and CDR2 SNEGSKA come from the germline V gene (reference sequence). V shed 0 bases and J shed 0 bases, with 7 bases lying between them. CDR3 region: CSARDSRSTDTQYF. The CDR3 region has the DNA TGCAGTGCTAGAGACTCGCGGAGCACAGATACGCAGTATTTT.

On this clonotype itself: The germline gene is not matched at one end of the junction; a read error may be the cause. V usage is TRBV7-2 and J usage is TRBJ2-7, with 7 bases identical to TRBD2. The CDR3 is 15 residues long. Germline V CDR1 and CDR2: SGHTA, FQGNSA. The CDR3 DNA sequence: TGTGCCAGCAGGGACCGGGACTACCTCTCCTCCGAGCAGTACTTC. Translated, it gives CASRDRDYLSSEQYF.

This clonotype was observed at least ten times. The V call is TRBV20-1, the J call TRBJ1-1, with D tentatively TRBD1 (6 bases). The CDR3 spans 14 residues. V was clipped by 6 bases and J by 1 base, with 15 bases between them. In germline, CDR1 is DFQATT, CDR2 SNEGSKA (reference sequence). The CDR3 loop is CSAPPGGSNTEAFF. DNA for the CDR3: TGCAGTGCCCCCCCGGGGGGCTCGAACACTGAAGCTTTCTTT.

CDR3 sequence (DNA): TGTGCCAGCAGCTCGGGGGCGGGTCAGCCCCAGCATTTT. Protein sequence: CASSSGAGQPQHF. The gene calls are TRBV7-2 and TRBJ1-5; tentative D call: TRBD1 (6 bases). CDR3 length equals 13 residues. The germline V gene encodes CDR1 SGHTA and CDR2 FQGNSA. The ends were cut back, 4 bases at V and 6 bases at J, with 10 bases in the middle. Full variable domain (missing parts from reference TRBV7-2 and TRBJ1-5): GAGVSQSPSNKVTEKGKDVELRCDPISGHTALYWYRQSLGQGLEFLIYFQGNSAPDKSGLPSDRFSAERTGGSVSTLTIQRTQQEDSAVYLCASSSGAGQPQHFGDGTRLSIL.

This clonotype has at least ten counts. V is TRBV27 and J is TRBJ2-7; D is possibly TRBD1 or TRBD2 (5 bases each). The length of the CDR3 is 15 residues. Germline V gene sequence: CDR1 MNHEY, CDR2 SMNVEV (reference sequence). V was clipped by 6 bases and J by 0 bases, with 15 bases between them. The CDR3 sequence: CASSPTWGSSYEQYF. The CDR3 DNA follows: TGTGCCAGCAGCCCGACTTGGGGGAGCTCCTACGAGCAGTACTTC.

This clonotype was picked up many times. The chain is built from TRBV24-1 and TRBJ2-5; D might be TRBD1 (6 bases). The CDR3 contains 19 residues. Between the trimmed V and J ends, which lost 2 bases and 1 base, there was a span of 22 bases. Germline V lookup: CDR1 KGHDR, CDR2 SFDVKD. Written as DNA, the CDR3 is TGTGCCACCAGTGATTCCCACTCCACACAGGGCGCTCCCCAAGAGACCCAGTACTTC. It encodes CATSDSHSTQGAPQETQYF.

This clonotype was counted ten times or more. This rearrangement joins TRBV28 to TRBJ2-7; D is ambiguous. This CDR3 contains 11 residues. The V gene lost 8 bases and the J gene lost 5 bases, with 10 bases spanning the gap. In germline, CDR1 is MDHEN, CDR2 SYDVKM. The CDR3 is CASASANEQYF. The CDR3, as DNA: TGTGCCAGCGCCTCGGCGAACGAGCAGTACTTC.

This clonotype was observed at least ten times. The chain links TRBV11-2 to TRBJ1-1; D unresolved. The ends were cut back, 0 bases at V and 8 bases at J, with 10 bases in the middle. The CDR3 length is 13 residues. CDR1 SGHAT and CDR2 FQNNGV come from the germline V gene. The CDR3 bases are TGTGCCAGCAGCTTAGATCGCGGGCAGGAAGCTTTCTTT. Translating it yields CASSLDRGQEAFF.

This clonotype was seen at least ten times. The DNA of the CDR3 is TGTGCCAGCAGCTCACGTATGGGCCTGAGTGAGCAGTTCTTC. This translates into CASSSRMGLSEQFF. The chain uses TRBV9 and TRBJ2-1; no clear D. Trimming removed 4 bases at V and 9 bases at J, with 17 bases between. CDR1 is SGDLS and CDR2 is YYNGEE in the germline V gene. This CDR3 region has 14 residues.

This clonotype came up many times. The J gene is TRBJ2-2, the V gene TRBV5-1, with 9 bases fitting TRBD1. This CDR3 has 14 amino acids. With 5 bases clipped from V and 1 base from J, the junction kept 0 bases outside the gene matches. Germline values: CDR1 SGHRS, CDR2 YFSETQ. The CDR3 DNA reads TGCGCCAGCAGGACAGGGGGGAACACCGGGGAGCTGTTTTTT. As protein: CASRTGGNTGELFF.

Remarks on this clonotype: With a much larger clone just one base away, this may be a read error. CDR3 region: CASRRGQDNSPLLF. The CDR3 region has the DNA TGTGCCAGCAGGAGGGGACAGGATAATTCACCCCTCCTCTTT. The rearrangement uses TRBV12-3 or TRBV12-4 and TRBJ1-6; 8 bases fit TRBD1. The CDR3 loop spans 14 amino acids.

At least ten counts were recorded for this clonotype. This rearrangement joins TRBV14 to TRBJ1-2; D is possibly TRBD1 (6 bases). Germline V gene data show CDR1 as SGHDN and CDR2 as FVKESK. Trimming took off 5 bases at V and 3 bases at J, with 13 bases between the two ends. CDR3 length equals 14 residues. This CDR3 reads CASSKQQGYYGYTF. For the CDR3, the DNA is TGTGCCAGCAGCAAACAACAGGGATACTATGGCTACACCTTC. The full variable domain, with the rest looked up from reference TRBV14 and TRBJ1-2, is EAGVTQFPSHSVIEKGQTVTLRCDPISGHDNLYWYRRVMGKEIKFLLHFVKESKQDESGMPNNRFLAERTGGTYSTLKVQPAELEDSGVYFCASSKQQGYYGYTFGSGTRLTVV.

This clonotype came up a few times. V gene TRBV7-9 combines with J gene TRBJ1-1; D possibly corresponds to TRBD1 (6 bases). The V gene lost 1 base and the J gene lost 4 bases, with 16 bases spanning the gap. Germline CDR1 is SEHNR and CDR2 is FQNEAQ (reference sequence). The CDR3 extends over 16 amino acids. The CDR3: CASSLGGGGRTTEAFF. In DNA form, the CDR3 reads TGTGCCAGCAGCTTAGGGGGGGGCGGGAGGACCACTGAAGCTTTCTTT.

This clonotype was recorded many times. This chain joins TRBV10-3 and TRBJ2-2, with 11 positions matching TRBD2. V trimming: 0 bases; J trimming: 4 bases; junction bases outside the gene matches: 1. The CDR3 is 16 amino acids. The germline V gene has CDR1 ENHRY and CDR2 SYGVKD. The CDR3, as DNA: TGTGCCATCAGTGAGTCTAGCGGGAGGGCCACCGGGGAGCTGTTTTTT. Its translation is CAISESSGRATGELFF.

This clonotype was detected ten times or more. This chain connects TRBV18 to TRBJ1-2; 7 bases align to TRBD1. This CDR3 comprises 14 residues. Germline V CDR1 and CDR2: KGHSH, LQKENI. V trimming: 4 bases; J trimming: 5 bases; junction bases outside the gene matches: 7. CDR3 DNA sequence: TGTGCCAGCTCACACGACAGGGCTGGATATGGCTACACCTTC. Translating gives CASSHDRAGYGYTF.

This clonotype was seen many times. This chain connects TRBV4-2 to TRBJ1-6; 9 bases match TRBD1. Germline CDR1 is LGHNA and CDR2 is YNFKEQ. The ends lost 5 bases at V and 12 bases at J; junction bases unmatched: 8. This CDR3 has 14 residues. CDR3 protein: CASSGDRASGPLHF. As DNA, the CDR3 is TGTGCCAGCAGCGGGGACAGGGCGAGTGGACCCCTCCACTTT.

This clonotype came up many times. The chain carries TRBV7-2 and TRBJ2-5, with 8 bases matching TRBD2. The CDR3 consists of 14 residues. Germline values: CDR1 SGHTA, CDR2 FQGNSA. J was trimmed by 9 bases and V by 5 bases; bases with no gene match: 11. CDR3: CASSPGTRGAAQYF. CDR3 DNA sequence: TGTGCCAGCAGCCCCGGGACTAGGGGGGCGGCCCAGTACTTC.

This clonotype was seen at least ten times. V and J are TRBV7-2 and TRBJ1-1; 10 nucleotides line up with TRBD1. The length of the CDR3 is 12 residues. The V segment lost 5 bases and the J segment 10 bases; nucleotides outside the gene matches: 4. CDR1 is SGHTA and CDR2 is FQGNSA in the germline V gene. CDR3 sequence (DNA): TGTGCCAGCAGCCTGCGGGACAGGGGAGCTTTCTTT. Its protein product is CASSLRDRGAFF.

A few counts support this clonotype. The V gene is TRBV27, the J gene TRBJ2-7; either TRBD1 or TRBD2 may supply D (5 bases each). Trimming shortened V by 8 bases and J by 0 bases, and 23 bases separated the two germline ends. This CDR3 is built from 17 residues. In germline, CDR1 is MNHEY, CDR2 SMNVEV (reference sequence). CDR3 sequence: CASGLLGRADNSYEQYF. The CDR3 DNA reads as TGTGCCAGCGGCCTTCTGGGGAGAGCGGACAACTCCTACGAGCAGTACTTC.

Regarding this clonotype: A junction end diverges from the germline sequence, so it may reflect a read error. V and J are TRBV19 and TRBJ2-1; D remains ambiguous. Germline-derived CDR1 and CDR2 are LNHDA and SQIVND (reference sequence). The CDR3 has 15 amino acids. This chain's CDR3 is CASSNRPLSGNGQFF. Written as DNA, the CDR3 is TGTGCCAGTAGTAATCGGCCTCTCTCCGGCAATGGGCAGTTCTTC.

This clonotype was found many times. The CDR3 region is CASSPGTGAGLPYNEQFF. The CDR3 nucleotides read TGCGCCAGCAGTCCCGGGACAGGGGCGGGACTACCCTACAATGAGCAGTTCTTC. The rearrangement joins TRBV5-1 to TRBJ2-1, with 10 bases lining up with TRBD1. The CDR3 is 18 residues long. The germline V gene encodes CDR1 SGHRS and CDR2 YFSETQ. The J segment lost 2 bases and the V segment lost 5 bases, leaving 13 bases of the junction unmatched.

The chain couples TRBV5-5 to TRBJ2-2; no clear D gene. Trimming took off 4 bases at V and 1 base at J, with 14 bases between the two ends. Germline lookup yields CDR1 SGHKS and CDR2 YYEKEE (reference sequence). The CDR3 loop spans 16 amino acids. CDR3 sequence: CASSLGPTVNTGELFF. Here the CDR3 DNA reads TGTGCCAGCAGCCTCGGGCCGACGGTGAACACCGGGGAGCTGTTTTTT.

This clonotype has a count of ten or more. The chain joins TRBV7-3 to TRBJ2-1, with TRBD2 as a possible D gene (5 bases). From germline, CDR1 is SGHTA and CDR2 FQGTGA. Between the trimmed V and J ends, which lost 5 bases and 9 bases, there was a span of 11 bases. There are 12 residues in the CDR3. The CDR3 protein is CASSLRRGEQFF. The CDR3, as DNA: TGTGCCAGCAGCCTCCGCCGGGGTGAGCAGTTCTTC.

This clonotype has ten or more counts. As DNA, the CDR3 is TGTGCCAGCAGCCAAGTTACCACCACAGATACGCAGTATTTT. Its protein is CASSQVTTTDTQYF. The chain is built from TRBV3-1 and TRBJ2-3; D gene unclear. The V and J ends lost 1 base and 2 bases respectively, with 7 bases between them. From germline, CDR1 is LGHDT and CDR2 YNNKEL (reference sequence). The CDR3 extends over 14 amino acids.